One and the same sample provided the 28 T cell receptor beta chains below, sequenced in a study of beta chain features in type 1 diabetes. Notes on the study in general: Across all four CD4+ subsets, people with type 1 diabetes showed modestly shorter TCRB CDR3s.

The antigens of these receptors remain unknown. Investigators reverse transcribed all isolated RNA, so they sequenced expressed TCRB transcripts. TCRdb's copy holds only in-frame clones and misses some; the assay was immunoSEQ multiplex PCR. Of around 45,000 clones in the sample, approximately 40% were seen once. Sample: stem cell memory CD4+ T cells from blood. The receptors shown here come from a man aged 25 to 40 with type 1 diabetes.

This chain links TRBV18 with TRBJ1-1; D is ambiguous. V gave up 3 bases and J gave up 1 base, with 9 bases separating them. The CDR3 totals 14 residues. Germline lookup yields CDR1 KGHSH and CDR2 LQKENI. CDR3 loop: CASSPTTRNTEAFF. DNA for the CDR3: TGTGCCAGCTCACCGACTACCCGGAACACTGAAGCTTTCTTT.

The V gene is TRBV2, the J gene TRBJ2-7; unclear D gene. V dropped 8 bases and J dropped 1 base, with 12 bases sitting between them. CDR1 and CDR2 (germline): SNHLY, FYNNEI. The CDR3 runs 13 residues. CDR3 in DNA: TGTGCCAGCTTGATGGGCAGATCCTACGAGCAGTACTTC. As protein: CASLMGRSYEQYF.

The chain couples TRBV15 to TRBJ1-2, with a weak D call TRBD1 (5 bases). This CDR3 is built from 15 residues. Trimming took off 0 bases at V and 4 bases at J, with 12 bases between the two ends. Germline values: CDR1 LNHNV, CDR2 YYDKDF (reference sequence). CDR3 DNA sequence: TGTGCCACCAGCAGAGATCGGAGACAGAGCTATGGCTACACCTTC. This gives the protein CATSRDRRQSYGYTF.

The chain employs TRBV29-1 and TRBJ2-2, with D maybe TRBD1 (8 bases). CDR3 length: 14 amino acids. The germline V and J ends were trimmed by 7 bases and 6 bases, with 18 bases remaining between them. CDR1 is SQVTM and CDR2 is ANQGSEA in the germline V gene. CDR3 in amino acids: CSASTGGVAGELFF. CDR3 bases: TGCAGCGCAAGCACAGGGGGGGTGGCCGGGGAGCTGTTTTTT.

V and J are TRBV13 and TRBJ2-7; 10 nucleotides align to TRBD2. Unmatched junction bases numbered 12, after V lost 2 bases and J lost 5 bases. In germline, CDR1 is PRHDT, CDR2 FYEKMQ (reference sequence). The CDR3 runs to 17 residues. CDR3 protein: CASSLNSPLAGVNEQYF. The CDR3 DNA reads as TGTGCCAGCAGCTTAAATTCGCCCCTAGCGGGAGTGAACGAGCAGTACTTC. The whole variable domain, filled in from reference TRBV13 and TRBJ2-7, reads AAGVIQSPRHLIKEKRETATLKCYPIPRHDTVYWYQQGPGQDPQFLISFYEKMQSDKGSIPDRFSAQQFSDYHSELNMSSLELGDSALYFCASSLNSPLAGVNEQYFGPGTRLTVT.

V gene TRBV6-6 combines with J gene TRBJ2-1; TRBD1 is a possible D gene (5 bases). Germline V CDR1 and CDR2: MNHNY, SVGAGI (reference sequence). CDR3 length equals 12 residues. Trimming pared 8 bases from V and 5 bases from J, leaving 10 bases between. The CDR3 nucleotides read TGTGCCAGCTCAATCAGGGACAATGAGCAGTTCTTC. Translation gives CASSIRDNEQFF.

The chain couples TRBV27 to TRBJ1-2; 8 positions agree with TRBD1. The CDR3 runs to 16 residues. From germline, CDR1 is MNHEY and CDR2 SMNVEV (reference sequence). V was clipped by 6 bases and J by 3 bases; unmatched bases: 12. The CDR3 is CASRVIGQGRHYGYTF. DNA for the CDR3: TGTGCCAGCAGAGTCATCGGACAGGGTCGACACTATGGCTACACCTTC.

The chain combines TRBV5-4 with TRBJ2-1; TRBD2 aligns across 8 bases. V lost 2 bases to trimming and J lost 5 bases; unmatched junction nucleotides: 6. The CDR3 is 15 residues long. Germline V gene lookup returns CDR1 SGHNT and CDR2 YYREEE (reference sequence). The CDR3 DNA reads as TGTGCCAGCAGCTTCGGACTAGCACAAAACAATGAGCAGTTCTTC. The encoded protein is CASSFGLAQNNEQFF.

The chain has TRBV27 and TRBJ2-6; 11 bases agree with TRBD1. The CDR3 totals 18 residues. The germline gives CDR1 MNHEY, CDR2 SMNVEV (reference sequence). Losses at the gene ends were 8 bases for V and 4 bases for J; bases not matched to a gene: 13. The chain's CDR3 is CASSFLRDRGTGANVLTF. DNA of the CDR3: TGTGCCAGCTCCTTCCTACGGGACAGGGGGACAGGGGCCAACGTCCTGACTTTC.

The chain is built from TRBV9 and TRBJ2-1; a weak D match, TRBD2 (5 bases). Trimming took 6 bases from V and 8 from J, leaving 15 bases between them. The CDR3 is made up of 13 amino acids. Germline V gene lookup returns CDR1 SGDLS and CDR2 YYNGEE. The CDR3, as DNA: TGTGCCAGCAATTTAGCGCTCGGAGATGAGCAGTTCTTC. Translation: CASNLALGDEQFF.

This clone came up once. This chain connects TRBV6-6 to TRBJ1-2; 10 bases map to TRBD1. Germline V gene sequence: CDR1 MNHNY, CDR2 SVGAGI (reference sequence). V was pared by 2 bases and J by 7 bases, with 10 bases of the junction left unmatched. This CDR3 is built from 16 residues. The CDR3 DNA follows: TGTGCCAGCAGTTACCCCGGCCGGACAGGGGGTGGTGGCTACACCTTC. Translation gives CASSYPGRTGGGGYTF.

This clone was observed once. The rearrangement uses TRBV5-4 and TRBJ1-2; 7 bases align to TRBD1. V was clipped by 3 bases and J by 4 bases; unmatched bases: 6. Germline V lookup: CDR1 SGHNT, CDR2 YYREEE (reference sequence). This CDR3 has 14 residues. The CDR3 sequence: CASSSGQKTYGYTF. In DNA, the CDR3 is TGTGCCAGCAGCTCGGGACAGAAGACCTATGGCTACACCTTC.

A few counts support this clone. The chain employs TRBV27 and TRBJ1-5, with 9 bases matching TRBD1. Germline V CDR1 and CDR2: MNHEY, SMNVEV (reference sequence). V dropped 3 bases and J dropped 2; count of bases not matched to a gene: 5. This CDR3 has 16 residues. The CDR3 region has the DNA TGTGCCAGCAGTTTCACAGGGGGCGTCGGCAATCAGCCCCAGCATTTT. It yields the protein CASSFTGGVGNQPQHF.

This chain connects TRBV7-6 to TRBJ2-5; D is uncertain. V was cut by 1 base and J by 5 bases, with 8 bases left in between. The CDR3 loop spans 13 amino acids. Germline V CDR1 and CDR2: SGHVS, FNYEAQ. The CDR3 spells CASSLGAWETQYF. In DNA, the CDR3 is TGTGCCAGCAGCTTAGGGGCTTGGGAGACCCAGTACTTC.

This clone was recorded a few times. This CDR3 is CAISESRPSGSRETQYF. The CDR3, as DNA: TGTGCCATCAGTGAGTCGCGTCCAAGTGGGAGTAGGGAGACCCAGTACTTC. The chain employs TRBV10-3 and TRBJ2-5; TRBD2 might be the D (5 bases). V was cut by 0 bases and J by 5 bases, with 19 bases left in between. CDR1 is ENHRY and CDR2 is SYGVKD in the germline V gene. The CDR3 loop spans 17 amino acids.

The chain has TRBV10-3 and TRBJ1-2; TRBD1 matches at 9 bases. The germline V gene encodes CDR1 ENHRY and CDR2 SYGVKD. The V and J ends lost 9 bases and 4 bases, in that order; junction bases with no gene match: 6. This CDR3 region has 13 residues. The CDR3, as DNA: TGTGCCATTTACAGGGGGCCCCTCTATGGCTACACCTTC. Its protein product is CAIYRGPLYGYTF.

This clone was detected once. V gene TRBV7-6 combines with J gene TRBJ1-3; D is perhaps TRBD1 (5 bases). Trimming cost V 5 bases and J 7 bases, with 9 bases left between them. The CDR3 sequence is 12 residues long. Germline V gene data show CDR1 as SGHVS and CDR2 as FNYEAQ. CDR3: CASSPGGNTIYF. CDR3 coding DNA: TGTGCCAGCAGCCCGGGGGGGAACACCATATATTTT.

V gene TRBV5-1 combines with J gene TRBJ2-1; TRBD2 agrees at 15 bases. The CDR3 sequence is 17 residues long. The V gene end was trimmed by 4 bases and the J gene end by 4 bases; junction bases not matched to a gene: 6. Germline V gives CDR1 SGHRS, CDR2 YFSETQ. CDR3 residues: CASSPGLAGGFYNEQFF. CDR3 nucleotides: TGCGCCAGCAGCCCGGGACTAGCGGGAGGATTTTACAATGAGCAGTTCTTC.

The chain is built from TRBV30 and TRBJ2-5; D may be TRBD2 (6 bases). The last part of the DNA fits TRBJ2-7 better; the J call may be wrong. The CDR3 covers 13 residues. CDR1 and CDR2 from the germline V gene are GTSNPN and SVGIG (reference sequence). CDR3 region: CAWSGGLLYEQYF. For the CDR3, the DNA is TGTGCCTGGAGTGGAGGACTACTCTACGAGCAGTACTTC.

V gene TRBV20-1 combines with J gene TRBJ2-2; D uncertain. Trimming took 4 bases from V and 7 from J, leaving 7 bases between them. This CDR3 region has 11 residues. CDR1 is DFQATT, CDR2 SNEGSKA, per germline (reference sequence). The DNA of the CDR3 is TGCAGTGCTATTCGCAGCGGGGAGCTGTTTTTT. It encodes CSAIRSGELFF.

The chain recombines TRBV19 with TRBJ2-5; 8 bases fit TRBD2. The CDR3 is 12 residues long. V dropped 5 bases and J dropped 8; count of bases not matched to a gene: 4. Germline assignment: CDR1 LNHDA and CDR2 SQIVND (reference sequence). The CDR3 sequence: CASSRRGGTQYF. CDR3 sequence (DNA): TGTGCCAGTAGTCGCCGGGGGGGAACCCAGTACTTC.

The chain carries TRBV9 and TRBJ1-5, with a tentative D call TRBD1 (6 bases). With 4 bases removed from V and 3 bases from J, the gap between germline ends came to 8 bases. CDR3 size: 13 residues. In germline, CDR1 is SGDLS, CDR2 YYNGEE. This CDR3 is CASSRQVNQPQHF. In DNA form, the CDR3 reads TGTGCCAGCAGCCGACAGGTCAATCAGCCCCAGCATTTT.

The chain is built from TRBV2 and TRBJ2-1; weak D call: TRBD2 (6 bases). Trimming pared 8 bases from V and 4 bases from J, leaving 12 bases between. Germline V gives CDR1 SNHLY, CDR2 FYNNEI. This CDR3 comprises 13 residues. Written as DNA, the CDR3 is TGTGCCAGCCGTAGCGGAATTTACAATGAGCAGTTCTTC. It encodes CASRSGIYNEQFF.

The chain employs TRBV5-1 and TRBJ2-7; 10 bases align to TRBD1. The germline gives CDR1 SGHRS, CDR2 YFSETQ. The CDR3 is 13 amino acids. After removal of 5 bases from V and 4 bases from J, the junction contained 3 bases not matched to a gene. The CDR3 loop is CASRPGQGYEQYF. As DNA, the CDR3 is TGCGCCAGCAGGCCGGGACAGGGGTACGAGCAGTACTTC.

The chain uses TRBV7-2 and TRBJ1-4; 8 bases map to TRBD1. This CDR3 comprises 13 residues. Germline loops: CDR1 SGHTA, CDR2 FQGNSA. The V and J ends lost 5 bases and 5 bases, in that order; junction bases with no gene match: 1. Here the CDR3 DNA reads TGTGCCAGCAGCAGGACAGGGAATGAAAAACTGTTTTTT. It translates to CASSRTGNEKLFF.

V usage is TRBV18 and J usage is TRBJ2-4; D gene uncertain. Trimming stripped 1 base from V and 0 bases from J, with 13 bases between. The V gene's germline CDR1 is KGHSH and CDR2 LQKENI. The CDR3 covers 17 residues. The CDR3 DNA is TGTGCCAGCTCACCACGCGGCGGAACCCTAGCCAAAAACATTCAGTACTTC. Translating it yields CASSPRGGTLAKNIQYF.

The chain employs TRBV19 and TRBJ1-5; D might be TRBD1 (6 bases). Germline assignment: CDR1 LNHDA and CDR2 SQIVND (reference sequence). Trimming shortened V by 5 bases and J by 7 bases, and 12 bases separated the two germline ends. The CDR3 loop spans 13 amino acids. The CDR3 region has the DNA TGTGCCAGTAGTTACAGGGTTCGCCAGCCCCAGCATTTT. Residues: CASSYRVRQPQHF.

This chain connects TRBV6-6 to TRBJ2-3, with D tentatively TRBD2 (5 bases). This CDR3 comprises 14 residues. Germline V gene sequence: CDR1 MNHNY, CDR2 SVGAGI (reference sequence). V shed 6 bases and J shed 0 bases, with 10 bases lying between them. CDR3 residues: CASREDGSTDTQYF. CDR3 bases: TGTGCCAGCAGGGAGGACGGGAGCACAGATACGCAGTATTTT.